This TCR beta chain originates from a study of T cells in Graves' hyperthyroidism and ophthalmopathy. About the research overall: Initial diagnosis, before any treatment, was when peripheral blood was collected.

Template material for amplifying TCR beta CDR3 regions consisted of RNA transcripts. Primed by the HTBI set, a first-round RT-PCR was run on the TCR CDR3. TCRdb itself ran the multiplex PCR reads through MiXCR, one entry per CDR3 protein. The repertoire includes roughly 500,000 distinct CDR3 sequences, roughly 22% of them detected once, and less than 65% sits in the top ten. This clonotype was seen many times. The antigen remains unidentified. The CDR3 sequence is 15 residues long. Between the trimmed V and J ends, which lost 6 bases and 5 bases, there was a span of 18 bases. Study results and caveats: A model of 13 V-J features distinguished ophthalmopathy from stable hyperthyroidism.

The sample taken for sequencing was blood. The chain couples TRBV12-3 or TRBV12-4 to TRBJ2-3, with D tentatively TRBD2 (5 bases). The TCR was taken from a woman in her 70s with Graves' ophthalmopathy. CDR3 sequence reads: CASSLLELAGDTQYF. In DNA form, the CDR3 reads TGTGCCAGCAGCTTACTAGAGTTGGCGGGAGATACGCAGTATTTT.